The 24 T cell receptor beta chains below were found in one sample sequenced in a study of patients and donors after allogeneic stem cell transplantation. TCRdb processed the RT-PCR reads anew with MiXCR; each CDR3 protein has one entry. The data contain around 90,000 distinct CDR3 sequences, around 46% of them singletons. What was sequenced was blood, either unsorted or a sorted T cell fraction (not recorded which). The source is a human donor who was either an allogeneic HSCT recipient or a stem cell or donor lymphocyte infusion donor (not recorded which). It is not recorded whose cells these are; they may come from a transplant donor.

The CDR3 DNA sequence: TGTGCCAGCAGTGAATCGGATTTCCTAAGCTCCTACGAGCAGTACTTC. As protein: CASSESDFLSSYEQYF. V usage is TRBV25-1 and J usage is TRBJ2-7; D is undetermined. V lost 1 base and J lost 0, with 13 bases in between. This CDR3 contains 16 residues. Germline V gene sequence: CDR1 MGHDK, CDR2 SYGVNS.

This clonotype was observed many times. This sequence joins TRBV11-2 and TRBJ1-1, with 8 bases matching TRBD1. The V gene end was trimmed by 5 bases and the J gene end by 0 bases; junction bases not matched to a gene: 8. Germline V gives CDR1 SGHAT, CDR2 FQNNGV. This CDR3 is built from 16 residues. CDR3 region: CASSVPGQVLNTEAFF. As DNA, the CDR3 is TGTGCCAGCAGCGTGCCGGGACAGGTATTGAACACTGAAGCTTTCTTT.

V and J are TRBV6-5 and TRBJ1-6; D not resolved. This CDR3 is built from 12 residues. V lost 6 bases, J lost 14 bases, and 14 bases lay in between. CDR1 is MNHEY, CDR2 SVGAGI, per germline. The DNA of the CDR3 is TGTGCCAGCAGCTCACAGAGAAGAGCCCTCCACTTT. This encodes CASSSQRRALHF.

The chain has TRBV20-1 and TRBJ1-1, with D perhaps matching TRBD1 (5 bases). Germline V lookup: CDR1 DFQATT, CDR2 SNEGSKA (reference sequence). Trimming left V 6 bases short and J 4 bases short, with 15 bases between. This CDR3 is built from 13 residues. CDR3 sequence: CSAPRGTFTEAFF. The CDR3 nucleotides read TGCAGTGCGCCTAGAGGGACGTTCACTGAAGCTTTCTTT.

The chain is built from TRBV4-2 and TRBJ2-1; weak D call: TRBD2 (6 bases). V lost 1 base to trimming and J lost 4 bases, with 17 bases between them. This CDR3 contains 17 residues. Germline CDR1 LGHNA, CDR2 YNFKEQ. The CDR3 spells CASSQGTTTRVYNEQFF. The CDR3 bases are TGTGCCAGCAGCCAAGGGACGACGACTAGAGTATACAATGAGCAGTTCTTC.

This clonotype was seen only once. The V call is TRBV4-2, the J call TRBJ1-2; unclear D gene. The CDR3 is 12 amino acids. Germline assignment: CDR1 LGHNA and CDR2 YNFKEQ. V was cut by 8 bases and J by 8 bases, with 15 bases left in between. CDR3 amino acids: CASGLNPRGYTF. Here the CDR3 DNA reads TGTGCCAGCGGTTTAAACCCGCGGGGCTACACCTTC.

This clonotype turned up a few times. The gene calls are TRBV25-1 and TRBJ1-6; maybe TRBD1 (5 bases). The CDR3 is 15 amino acids. The germline CDR1 and CDR2 sequences are MGHDK and SYGVNS. Trimming removed 2 bases at V and 5 bases at J, with 10 bases between. The CDR3 DNA sequence: TGTGCCAGCAGTGAAGGGGCAGCCAATAATTCACCCCTCCACTTT. Encoded protein: CASSEGAANNSPLHF.

V and J are TRBV7-9 and TRBJ2-7; TRBD2 aligns across 8 bases. V dropped 4 bases and J dropped 3; count of bases not matched to a gene: 2. There are 13 residues in the CDR3. CDR1 is SEHNR and CDR2 is FQNEAQ in the germline V gene (reference sequence). The CDR3 loop reads CASSSTSGYEQYF. The CDR3 DNA follows: TGTGCCAGCAGCTCAACTAGCGGCTACGAGCAGTACTTC.

CDR3: CASRIEMGLSTDTQYF. CDR3 DNA sequence: TGTGCCAGCAGGATCGAAATGGGTTTAAGCACAGATACGCAGTATTTT. The chain combines TRBV27 with TRBJ2-3; no reliable D call. The CDR3 totals 16 residues. CDR1 is MNHEY, CDR2 SMNVEV, per germline (reference sequence). The germline V and J ends were trimmed by 6 bases and 0 bases, with 16 bases remaining between them.

This clonotype was observed a few times. The V gene is TRBV28, the J gene TRBJ1-2, with D uncertain. Trimming took off 5 bases at V and 8 bases at J, with 18 bases between the two ends. The CDR3 has 14 amino acids. Germline lookup yields CDR1 MDHEN and CDR2 SYDVKM. CDR3 in amino acids: CASSPTDPPRGYTF. CDR3 nucleotides: TGTGCCAGCAGTCCAACGGACCCGCCGAGGGGCTACACCTTC.

Only a few counts were recorded for this clonotype. The rearrangement joins TRBV7-9 to TRBJ1-1; TRBD1 is a possible D gene (5 bases). The V gene lost 5 bases and the J gene lost 4 bases, with 20 bases spanning the gap. Per germline, CDR1 SEHNR and CDR2 FQNEAQ (reference sequence). The CDR3 runs 16 residues. The CDR3 here is CASSPLGLRDLTEAFF. The CDR3 DNA follows: TGTGCCAGCAGCCCTTTAGGTCTCCGGGACCTCACTGAAGCTTTCTTT.

V gene TRBV7-8 combines with J gene TRBJ2-5; D unclear. The CDR3 consists of 12 residues. V was shortened by 0 bases and J by 4 bases, with 3 bases between the two germline ends. The germline gives CDR1 SGHVS, CDR2 FQNEAQ. CDR3 sequence (DNA): TGTGCCAGCAGCTTAGCCGCAGAGACCCAGTACTTC. It translates to CASSLAAETQYF.

The V gene is TRBV20-1, the J gene TRBJ2-6, with D maybe TRBD1 (6 bases). This CDR3 is built from 15 residues. Germline lookup yields CDR1 DFQATT and CDR2 SNEGSKA (reference sequence). The CDR3 nucleotides are TGCACCCCGGACAGCCCCTGCTCTGGGGCCAACGTCCTGACTTTC. Its protein product is CTPDSPCSGANVLTF.

The J gene is TRBJ2-4, the V gene TRBV6-2 or TRBV6-3, with TRBD2 matching over 8 bases. The CDR3 consists of 14 residues. Germline assignment: CDR1 MNHEY and CDR2 SVGEGT. The junction had 7 bases not matched to a gene; V was cut back by 7 bases and J by 5 bases. For the CDR3, the DNA is TGTGCCAGCACCCGGACTAGCAGCCAAAACATTCAGTACTTC. Amino acid sequence: CASTRTSSQNIQYF.

The gene calls are TRBV4-1 and TRBJ2-5; either TRBD1 or TRBD2 may supply D (6 bases each). The V gene lost 0 bases and the J gene lost 5 bases, with 10 bases spanning the gap. Germline V lookup: CDR1 MGHRA, CDR2 YSYEKL. The CDR3 totals 14 residues. In DNA, the CDR3 is TGCGCCAGCAGCCAAGATAGGGGGGAGGAGACCCAGTACTTC. Encoded protein: CASSQDRGEETQYF.

The chain couples TRBV7-6 to TRBJ2-1, with TRBD2 as a possible D gene (9 bases). Looked up from germline, CDR1 is SGHVS and CDR2 is FNYEAQ. The CDR3 consists of 20 residues. Trimming pared 1 base from V and 8 bases from J, leaving 30 bases between. This CDR3 reads CASSLGHARGREGRSDEQFF. CDR3 coding DNA: TGTGCCAGCAGCTTAGGCCACGCCAGGGGGCGGGAGGGCCGAAGCGATGAGCAGTTCTTC.

J is TRBJ1-1 and V is TRBV20-1; D ambiguous. V was cut by 2 bases and J by 1 base, with 5 bases left in between. CDR3 length equals 12 residues. Germline-derived CDR1 and CDR2 are DFQATT and SNEGSKA (reference sequence). The CDR3 region has the DNA TGCAGTGCTAGAAGAAAGAACACTGAAGCTTTCTTT. Its translation: CSARRKNTEAFF.

J is TRBJ1-1 and V is TRBV6-5; maybe TRBD1 (5 bases). The CDR3 length is 15 residues. Germline V gene data show CDR1 as MNHEY and CDR2 as SVGAGI. Trimming removed 1 base at V and 4 bases at J, with 13 bases between. CDR3 sequence: CASSYLSRVPTEAFF. The DNA of the CDR3 is TGTGCCAGCAGTTACTTAAGCAGGGTTCCCACTGAAGCTTTCTTT.

This clonotype was picked up a small number of times. J is TRBJ1-1 and V is TRBV6-2 or TRBV6-3; D gene ambiguous. Germline V gene sequence: CDR1 MNHEY, CDR2 SVGEGT. V was pared by 6 bases and J by 1 base, with 9 bases between. The CDR3 consists of 13 residues. The CDR3 DNA sequence: TGTGCCAGCAGGCTCCAGCGGAACACTGAAGCTTTCTTT. It translates to CASRLQRNTEAFF.

The CDR3 sequence is CSARGQKRAYTDTQYF. The DNA of the CDR3 is TGCAGTGCTAGAGGACAAAAGCGGGCCTACACAGATACGCAGTATTTT. This rearrangement joins TRBV20-1 to TRBJ2-3; TRBD2 is a possible D gene (6 bases). V was trimmed by 1 base and J by 2 bases, leaving 16 bases between them. The CDR3 loop spans 16 amino acids. Looked up from germline, CDR1 is DFQATT and CDR2 is SNEGSKA (reference sequence).

The chain recombines TRBV12-3 or TRBV12-4 with TRBJ1-2; unclear D gene. The CDR3 runs to 15 residues. Trimming pared 4 bases from V and 3 bases from J, leaving 15 bases between. CDR3 sequence (DNA): TGTGCCAGCAGTTCCCATGGCGGGTACGACTATGGCTACACCTTC. As protein: CASSSHGGYDYGYTF.

The chain is built from TRBV12-3 or TRBV12-4 and TRBJ2-5, with D possibly being TRBD2 (6 bases). Trimming cost V 8 bases and J 2 bases, with 12 bases left between them. This CDR3 has 13 amino acids. In nucleotides, the CDR3 is TGTGCCAGCCGCATTAGCGGACAAGAGACCCAGTACTTC. Translation gives CASRISGQETQYF.

V usage is TRBV7-3 and J usage is TRBJ1-2; 7 bases match TRBD1. The CDR3 loop spans 13 amino acids. From germline, CDR1 is SGHTA and CDR2 FQGTGA. V dropped 6 bases and J dropped 6; count of bases not matched to a gene: 7. CDR3 coding DNA: TGTGCCAGCAGTCCTACAGGGGCCGATGGCTACACCTTC. Protein product: CASSPTGADGYTF.

This clonotype occurred a few times. The J gene is TRBJ1-2, the V gene TRBV13, with 8 bases lining up with TRBD1. The junction had 5 bases not matched to a gene; V was cut back by 5 bases and J by 6 bases. CDR3 length equals 13 residues. Germline CDR1 and CDR2: PRHDT and FYEKMQ (reference sequence). The DNA for the CDR3 is TGTGCCAGCAGCCCCGGACAGGGTAATGGCTACACCTTC. It specifies CASSPGQGNGYTF.